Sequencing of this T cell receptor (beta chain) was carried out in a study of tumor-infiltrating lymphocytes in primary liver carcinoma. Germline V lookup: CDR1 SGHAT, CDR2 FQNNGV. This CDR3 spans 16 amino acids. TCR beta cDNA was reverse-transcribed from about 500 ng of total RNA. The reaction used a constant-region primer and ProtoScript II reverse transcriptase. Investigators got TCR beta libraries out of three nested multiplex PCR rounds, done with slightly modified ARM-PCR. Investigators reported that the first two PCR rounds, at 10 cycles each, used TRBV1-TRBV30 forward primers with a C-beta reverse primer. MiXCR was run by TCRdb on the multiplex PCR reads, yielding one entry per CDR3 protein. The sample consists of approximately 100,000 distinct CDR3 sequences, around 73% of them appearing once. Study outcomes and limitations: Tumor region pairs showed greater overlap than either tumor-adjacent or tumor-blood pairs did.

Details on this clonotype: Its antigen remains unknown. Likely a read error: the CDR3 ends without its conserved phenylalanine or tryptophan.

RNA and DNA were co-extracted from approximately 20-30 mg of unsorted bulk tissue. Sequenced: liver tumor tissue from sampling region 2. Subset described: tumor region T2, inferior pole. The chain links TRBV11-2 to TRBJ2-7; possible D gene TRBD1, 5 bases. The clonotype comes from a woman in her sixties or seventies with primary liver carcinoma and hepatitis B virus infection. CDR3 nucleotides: TGTGGCAGCAGCTTAGAAAGGCAGGGTGCCCCCTACGAGCAGTACCTC. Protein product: CGSSLERQGAPYEQYL.